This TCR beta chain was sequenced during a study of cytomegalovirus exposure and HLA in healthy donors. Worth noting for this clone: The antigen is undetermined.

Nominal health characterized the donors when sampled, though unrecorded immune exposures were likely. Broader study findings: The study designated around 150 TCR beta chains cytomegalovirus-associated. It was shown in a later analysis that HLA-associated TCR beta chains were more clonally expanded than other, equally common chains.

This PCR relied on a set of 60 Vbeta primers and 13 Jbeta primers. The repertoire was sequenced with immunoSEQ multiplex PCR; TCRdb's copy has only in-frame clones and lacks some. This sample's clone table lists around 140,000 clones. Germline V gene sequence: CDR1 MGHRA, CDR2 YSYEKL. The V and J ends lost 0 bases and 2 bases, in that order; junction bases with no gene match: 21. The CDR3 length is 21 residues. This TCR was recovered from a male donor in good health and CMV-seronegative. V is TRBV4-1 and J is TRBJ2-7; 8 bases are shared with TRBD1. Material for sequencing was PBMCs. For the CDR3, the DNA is TGCGCCAGCAGCCAAGATGGGGCGCCGGGACAGGCACTTCTGGGGACCTACGAGCAGTACTTC. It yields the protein CASSQDGAPGQALLGTYEQYF.